The 22 T cell receptor beta chains below come from one sample, sequenced in a study of T cells in tumors after PD-1 blockade. Sequencing was performed with immunoSEQ multiplex PCR; in TCRdb, only in-frame clones are kept and a portion is missing. The sample lists tens of thousands of clones; approximately 81% were seen once. This specimen consisted of PBMCs, obtained before anti-PD-1 treatment. These receptors originate from a human donor with basal cell carcinoma.

This rearrangement joins TRBV6-5 to TRBJ1-2; D possibly corresponds to TRBD1 (5 bases). The CDR3 is 13 residues long. CDR1 MNHEY and CDR2 SVGAGI come from the germline V gene. The V gene lost 7 bases and the J gene lost 7 bases, with 16 bases spanning the gap. The DNA for the CDR3 is TGTGCCAGCACCCCCGACCGGGGGGGTGGCTACACCTTC. It yields the protein CASTPDRGGGYTF.

The count of this clone is one. The chain employs TRBV20-1 and TRBJ1-1, with D maybe TRBD1 (5 bases). This CDR3 spans 13 amino acids. From germline, CDR1 is DFQATT and CDR2 SNEGSKA (reference sequence). Trimming shortened V by 3 bases and J by 4 bases, and 12 bases separated the two germline ends. The CDR3 sequence is CSASIGRGTEAFF. The DNA for the CDR3 is TGCAGTGCTAGTATTGGGAGGGGCACTGAAGCTTTCTTT.

The rearrangement links TRBV14 to TRBJ1-4; 8 nucleotides align to TRBD1. The CDR3 is 16 amino acids. Germline-derived CDR1 and CDR2 are SGHDN and FVKESK. Losses at the gene ends were 3 bases for V and 0 bases for J; bases not matched to a gene: 3. CDR3 amino acids: CASSQGQASTNEKLFF. CDR3 sequence (DNA): TGTGCCAGCAGCCAGGGACAGGCCTCAACTAATGAAAAACTGTTTTTT.

This clone was seen just once. The genes are TRBV4-1 and TRBJ2-5; the D gene is possibly TRBD2 (6 bases). Per the germline V gene, CDR1 is MGHRA and CDR2 is YSYEKL. The CDR3 is 15 residues long. V was trimmed by 4 bases and J by 5 bases, leaving 17 bases between them. The CDR3 DNA sequence: TGCGCCAGCAGCCCGGAGGGGCTAGCCGCTGAGACCCAGTACTTC. This encodes CASSPEGLAAETQYF.

This clone came up a few times. Germline is not matched at one junction end, which may reflect a read error. The chain joins TRBV5-1 to TRBJ2-7, with 8 positions matching TRBD1. CDR1 and CDR2 from the germline V gene are SGHRS and YFSETQ. This CDR3 contains 15 residues. CDR3 sequence: CASSLGGQVSHEQYF. CDR3 in DNA: TGCGCCAGCAGCTTGGGGGGACAGGTCTCCCACGAGCAGTACTTC.

The gene calls are TRBV19 and TRBJ1-5; no reliable D call. Germline V gene sequence: CDR1 LNHDA, CDR2 SQIVND (reference sequence). This CDR3 region has 14 residues. The V end was cut by 2 bases, the J end by 0 bases, with 5 bases between. In DNA form, the CDR3 reads TGTGCCAGTAGTATAACGTATAGCAATCAGCCCCAGCATTTT. Translation gives CASSITYSNQPQHF. Using reference TRBV19 and TRBJ1-5 for the parts outside the CDR3, the full variable domain is DGGITQSPKYLFRKEGQNVTLSCEQNLNHDAMYWYRQDPGQGLRLIYYSQIVNDFQKGDIAEGYSVSREKKESFPLTVTSAQKNPTAFYLCASSITYSNQPQHFGDGTRLSIL.

The chain carries TRBV5-1 and TRBJ2-7, with 9 bases that match TRBD1. Germline V gene data show CDR1 as SGHRS and CDR2 as YFSETQ. The J segment lost 5 bases and the V segment lost 1 base, leaving 4 bases of the junction unmatched. The CDR3 loop spans 14 amino acids. The CDR3 here is CASSLRDRAHEQYF. CDR3 in DNA: TGCGCCAGCAGCTTGCGGGACAGGGCCCACGAGCAGTACTTC.

The V gene is TRBV28, the J gene TRBJ1-2, with TRBD1 matching over 7 bases. Germline V gives CDR1 MDHEN, CDR2 SYDVKM. The length of the CDR3 is 12 residues. Trimming removed 7 bases from V and 8 bases from J; junction bases left unmatched: 7. CDR3 bases: TGTGCCAGCACCTCGGGACAGTTGGGCTACACCTTC. Its protein product is CASTSGQLGYTF.

The rearrangement links TRBV29-1 to TRBJ1-1; 7 nucleotides line up with TRBD1. The germline CDR1 and CDR2 sequences are SQVTM and ANQGSEA. The length of the CDR3 is 13 residues. After removal of 8 bases from V and 5 bases from J, the junction contained 11 bases not matched to a gene. Written as DNA, the CDR3 is TGCAGCTTCCAGGGGGGCCACGGGACTGAAGCTTTCTTT. It is translated as CSFQGGHGTEAFF.

A remark on this clone: Germline is not matched at one junction end, which may reflect a read error. V usage is TRBV7-8 and J usage is TRBJ2-1; D may be TRBD2 (7 bases). The germline V gene encodes CDR1 SGHVS and CDR2 FQNEAQ. CDR3 size: 14 residues. The CDR3 coding sequence is TGTGCCAGCAGTTTAGGGGGGGGCTACAATGAGCAGTTCTTC. Amino acid sequence: CASSLGGGYNEQFF. The full variable domain, completed using reference TRBV7-8 and TRBJ2-1, is GAGVSQSPRYKVAKRGQDVALRCDPISGHVSLFWYQQALGQGPEFLTYFQNEAQLDKSGLPSDRFFAERPEGSVSTLKIQRTQQEDSAVYLCASSLGGGYNEQFFGPGTRLTVL.

J is TRBJ2-1 and V is TRBV6-4; 8 bases line up with TRBD2. Trimming at V came to 0 bases and at J to 3 bases, leaving 4 bases not matched to a gene. This CDR3 has 16 amino acids. Germline V lookup: CDR1 MRHNA, CDR2 SNTAGT. CDR3 region: CASSDSAGEDYNEQFF. The CDR3 DNA reads TGTGCCAGCAGTGACTCAGCGGGGGAGGACTACAATGAGCAGTTCTTC.

The chain uses TRBV4-2 and TRBJ2-2, with D possibly matching TRBD2 (6 bases). Germline V gene sequence: CDR1 LGHNA, CDR2 YNFKEQ. V was trimmed by 1 base and J by 4 bases, leaving 10 bases between them. The CDR3 totals 15 residues. The CDR3 spells CASSQGMGGTGELFF. The CDR3 coding sequence is TGTGCCAGCAGCCAAGGGATGGGGGGCACCGGGGAGCTGTTTTTT.

This clone was seen a handful of times. The rearrangement uses TRBV6-5 and TRBJ2-1; TRBD2 matches at 10 bases. The CDR3 runs 16 residues. V was clipped by 4 bases and J by 4 bases; unmatched bases: 7. Germline CDR1 MNHEY, CDR2 SVGAGI. The CDR3, as DNA: TGTGCCAGCAGTTCTTCATCTAGCGGGGGATACAATGAGCAGTTCTTC. This sequence encodes CASSSSSSGGYNEQFF.

This chain joins TRBV28 and TRBJ1-1, with D possibly being TRBD1 (5 bases). With 7 bases removed from V and 11 bases from J, the gap between germline ends came to 20 bases. Germline CDR1 is MDHEN and CDR2 is SYDVKM. The CDR3 consists of 13 residues. The CDR3 DNA reads as TGTGCCAGCACCCCGGGACGAATTATTCCGGCTTTCTTT. Translating gives CASTPGRIIPAFF.

The chain joins TRBV3-1 (or the pseudogene TRBV3-2) to TRBJ2-3; 8 nucleotides align to TRBD1. The CDR3 totals 12 residues. Germline V lookup: CDR1 LGHDT, CDR2 YNNKEL (reference sequence). With 10 bases clipped from V and 3 bases from J, the junction kept 3 bases outside the gene matches. The CDR3 sequence is CATGQGTDTQYF. CDR3 bases: TGTGCCACCGGACAGGGAACAGATACGCAGTATTTT.

The chain's CDR3 is CASSLGERTVITYNEQFF. Here the CDR3 DNA reads TGTGCCAGCAGCTTGGGGGAGAGGACAGTAATAACCTACAATGAGCAGTTCTTC. The chain carries TRBV5-5 and TRBJ2-1, with D maybe TRBD1 (6 bases). Germline V gene data show CDR1 as SGHKS and CDR2 as YYEKEE (reference sequence). The CDR3 totals 18 residues. V lost 0 bases, J lost 2 bases, and 18 bases lay in between. Filled out from reference TRBV5-5 and TRBJ2-1, the complete variable domain reads DAGVTQSPTHLIKTRGQQVTLRCSPISGHKSVSWYQQVLGQGPQFIFQYYEKEERGRGNFPDRFSARQFPNYSSELNVNALLLGDSALYLCASSLGERTVITYNEQFFGPGTRLTVL.

V gene TRBV19 combines with J gene TRBJ2-1; D gene uncertain. The V and J ends lost 5 bases and 4 bases respectively, with 9 bases between them. Germline V CDR1 and CDR2: LNHDA, SQIVND (reference sequence). The CDR3 extends over 13 amino acids. The CDR3 spells CASSADRYNEQFF. DNA for the CDR3: TGTGCCAGTAGTGCGGACCGGTACAATGAGCAGTTCTTC.

The chain has TRBV6-1 and TRBJ2-5, with D hard to call. The CDR3 extends over 13 amino acids. Germline CDR1 reads MNHNS; CDR2 reads SASEGT. Trimming cost V 1 base and J 0 bases, with 3 bases left between them. CDR3 region: CASSEGHQETQYF. The CDR3 DNA follows: TGTGCCAGCAGTGAAGGCCACCAAGAGACCCAGTACTTC.

This chain connects TRBV14 to TRBJ1-2, with TRBD1 matching over 9 bases. The CDR3 is 14 amino acids. CDR1 and CDR2 (germline): SGHDN, FVKESK. Losses at the gene ends were 4 bases for V and 8 bases for J; bases not matched to a gene: 8. The CDR3 DNA reads as TGTGCCAGCAGCCCGCTCCGGACAGGGGTCGGCTACACCTTC. Translated: CASSPLRTGVGYTF.

The CDR3 DNA is TGTGCCAGCAGCTTCCTCGGGGGTTTTGGAAACACCATATATTTT. The encoded protein is CASSFLGGFGNTIYF. The J gene is TRBJ1-3, the V gene TRBV5-4, with a possible D match to TRBD1 (5 bases). V gave up 2 bases and J gave up 3 bases, with 12 bases separating them. CDR3 size: 15 residues. The V gene's germline CDR1 is SGHNT and CDR2 YYREEE (reference sequence). Full variable domain (outside the CDR3, taken from reference TRBV5-4 and TRBJ1-3): ETGVTQSPTHLIKTRGQQVTLRCSSQSGHNTVSWYQQALGQGPQFIFQYYREEENGRGNFPPRFSGLQFPNYSSELNVNALELDDSALYLCASSFLGGFGNTIYFGEGSWLTVV.

This sequence joins TRBV5-6 and TRBJ2-1; D possibly corresponds to TRBD1 (6 bases). The CDR3 extends over 15 amino acids. Trimming cost V 4 bases and J 6 bases, with 17 bases left between them. Per germline, CDR1 SGHDT and CDR2 YYEEEE. The chain's CDR3 is CASSPVAGRGNEQFF. CDR3 bases: TGTGCCAGCAGCCCGGTTGCGGGCAGGGGCAATGAGCAGTTCTTC.

V gene TRBV3-1 (or the pseudogene TRBV3-2) combines with J gene TRBJ1-2, with D perhaps matching TRBD1 (5 bases). V lost 0 bases to trimming and J lost 8 bases, with 16 bases between them. The CDR3 sequence is 15 residues long. Germline CDR1 and CDR2: LGHDT and YNNKEL (reference sequence). CDR3 in DNA: TGTGCCAGCAGCCAAGAAGCACTGGTAGGGGTGGGCTACACCTTC. Translation: CASSQEALVGVGYTF.